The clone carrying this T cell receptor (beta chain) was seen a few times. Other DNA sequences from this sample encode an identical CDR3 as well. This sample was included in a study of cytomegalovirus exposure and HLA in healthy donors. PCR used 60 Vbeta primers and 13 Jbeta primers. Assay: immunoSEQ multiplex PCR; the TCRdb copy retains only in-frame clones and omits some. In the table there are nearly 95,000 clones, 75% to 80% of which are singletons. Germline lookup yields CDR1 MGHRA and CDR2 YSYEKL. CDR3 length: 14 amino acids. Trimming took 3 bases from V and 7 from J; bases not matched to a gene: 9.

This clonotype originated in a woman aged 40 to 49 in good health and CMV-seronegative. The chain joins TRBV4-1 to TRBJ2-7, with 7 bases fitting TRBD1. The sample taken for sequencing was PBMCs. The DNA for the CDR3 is TGCGCCAGCAGCCACCCAGGGACAGCCGTAGAGCAGTACTTC. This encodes CASSHPGTAVEQYF.